Each of the 28 T cell receptor beta chains below was sequenced from the same sample in a study of diagnostic markers for celiac disease. TCRdb reprocessed the reads and keeps a single row for each CDR3 protein, giving no DNA. With under 4,000 distinct CDR3 sequences in the sample, the ten largest clones hold roughly 9.8%. The sequenced material came from either unsorted cells or a sorted T cell fraction (not recorded which). These receptors were obtained from a human donor. This table probably holds off-target reads from a library built for another chain.

The CDR3 spells CASSLALGPTYNSPLHF. V and J are TRBV7-9 and TRBJ1-6; checking the TCRdb D call of TRBD1 is not possible without DNA. This CDR3 has 17 amino acids. Germline lookup yields CDR1 SEHNR and CDR2 FQNEAQ (reference sequence).

By frequency, this clonotype is medium-sized. The rearrangement uses TRBV7-2 and TRBJ1-1. This CDR3 has 13 amino acids. The germline V gene has CDR1 SGHTA and CDR2 FQGNSA. The CDR3 sequence: CASSLLENTEAFF.

V gene TRBV7-9 combines with J gene TRBJ2-3; with no DNA, the TCRdb D assignment of TRBD1 cannot be verified. Germline V CDR1 and CDR2: SEHNR, FQNEAQ (reference sequence). The length of the CDR3 is 16 residues. The CDR3 sequence: CASSLRSGQGTDTQYF.

Judged by frequency, this clonotype is large. The chain carries TRBV6-5 and TRBJ1-2. This CDR3 is 15 amino acids long. Germline assignment: CDR1 MNHEY and CDR2 SVGAGI. CDR3 in amino acids: CASNPSSGGNYGYTF.

This clonotype shows up as medium-sized by frequency. The chain couples TRBV7-9 to TRBJ1-5. Germline V lookup: CDR1 SEHNR, CDR2 FQNEAQ (reference sequence). The CDR3 totals 16 residues. CDR3 sequence reads: CASSFTGLGRNQPQHF.

The rearrangement joins TRBV19 to TRBJ2-2; without DNA, the TCRdb call of TRBD1 cannot be checked. Germline values: CDR1 LNHDA, CDR2 SQIVND (reference sequence). The CDR3 spans 15 residues. The chain's CDR3 is CASSMPSGAAGELFF.

This chain links TRBV9 with TRBJ2-7; TCRdb's assignment of TRBD2 cannot be checked, as there is no DNA. Per the germline V gene, CDR1 is SGDLS and CDR2 is YYNGEE. The CDR3 consists of 13 residues. The CDR3 protein is CASSRGDGTEQYF.

This chain links TRBV30 with TRBJ2-1; there is no DNA to check the TCRdb D call of TRBD2. Germline loops: CDR1 GTSNPN, CDR2 SVGIG (reference sequence). The CDR3 length is 14 residues. The chain's CDR3 is CAWSRGLAGGEQFF.

This clonotype is classed as medium-sized by frequency. This rearrangement joins TRBV7-9 to TRBJ2-4. The length of the CDR3 is 15 residues. Germline V gene sequence: CDR1 SEHNR, CDR2 FQNEAQ (reference sequence). The CDR3 spells CASSPRVLAKNIQYF.

The V gene is TRBV20-1, the J gene TRBJ2-5; the D call of TRBD1 rests on TCRdb alone, since no DNA is present to check it. The germline CDR1 and CDR2 sequences are DFQATT and SNEGSKA (reference sequence). The CDR3 sequence is 15 residues long. This CDR3 reads CSASHALGPGETQYF.

The chain joins TRBV9 to TRBJ2-7; TCRdb names TRBD2, which stays unverified in the absence of DNA. The CDR3 contains 15 residues. Germline CDR1 and CDR2: SGDLS and YYNGEE. The CDR3: CASSVGLLTSYEQYF.

Considering frequency, this clonotype is medium-sized. The gene calls are TRBV3-1 and TRBJ2-7; TCRdb proposes TRBD1, but this gene call is untestable without DNA. This CDR3 comprises 16 residues. Germline CDR1 LGHDT, CDR2 YNNKEL (reference sequence). The CDR3 protein is CASSPGVEHRSYEQYF.

This chain links TRBV10-3 with TRBJ2-5; the D gene TCRdb calls, TRBD2, cannot be checked with no DNA. The CDR3 totals 15 residues. The V gene's germline CDR1 is ENHRY and CDR2 SYGVKD. CDR3 in amino acids: CAISGGLAGLETQYF.

By frequency, this clonotype is medium-sized. The rearrangement uses TRBV5-4 and TRBJ2-1. Looked up from germline, CDR1 is SGHNT and CDR2 is YYREEE (reference sequence). The CDR3 loop spans 13 amino acids. This CDR3 reads CASSFAPYNEQFF.

The chain couples TRBV10-3 to TRBJ1-6. Germline V gives CDR1 ENHRY, CDR2 SYGVKD. This CDR3 is 13 amino acids long. The CDR3 sequence: CAISEGSNSPLHF.

The chain recombines TRBV20-1 with TRBJ2-1; TCRdb proposes TRBD2, but this gene call is untestable without DNA. The CDR3 loop spans 15 amino acids. Per the germline V gene, CDR1 is DFQATT and CDR2 is SNEGSKA (reference sequence). This CDR3 reads CSAMTTSGMYNEQFF.

The chain recombines TRBV7-8 with TRBJ2-3; there is no DNA to check the TCRdb D call of TRBD1. The germline CDR1 and CDR2 sequences are SGHVS and FQNEAQ. This CDR3 contains 15 residues. CDR3 sequence: CASSSRGSSTDTQYF.

According to its frequency, this clonotype is medium-sized. The chain links TRBV5-1 to TRBJ1-6; TCRdb proposes TRBD1, but this gene call is untestable without DNA. The germline gives CDR1 SGHRS, CDR2 YFSETQ. CDR3 length equals 15 residues. The CDR3 loop reads CASSSGQGYNSPLHF.

This clonotype is large by frequency. The J gene is TRBJ2-3, the V gene TRBV20-1; TCRdb's D call of TRBD2 is untestable without DNA. The CDR3 consists of 12 residues. Germline CDR1 and CDR2: DFQATT and SNEGSKA (reference sequence). The CDR3 here is CSVQGGADTQYF.

The CDR3 loop reads CASSHDGNTEAFF. The V call is TRBV5-6, the J call TRBJ1-1. The germline V gene has CDR1 SGHDT and CDR2 YYEEEE. This CDR3 comprises 13 residues.

This clonotype is medium-sized by frequency. The chain links TRBV2 to TRBJ2-3; the D call of TRBD2 rests on TCRdb alone, since no DNA is present to check it. The germline CDR1 and CDR2 sequences are SNHLY and FYNNEI. The CDR3 is 17 amino acids. The CDR3: CAIDLAGGATSTDTQYF.

This clonotype is medium-sized (0.01 to 0.1%) by frequency. The chain joins TRBV5-6 to TRBJ2-1; no DNA is available, so the TRBD1 call from TCRdb remains unchecked. Germline V gene sequence: CDR1 SGHDT, CDR2 YYEEEE. The CDR3 totals 15 residues. CDR3 region: CASSLVHRVYNEQFF.

The chain uses TRBV29-1 and TRBJ1-5. The CDR3 runs to 12 residues. Germline values: CDR1 SQVTM, CDR2 ANQGSEA. The CDR3 loop reads CSVGGGAQPQHF. The full variable domain, rest sourced from reference TRBV29-1 and TRBJ1-5, is SAVISQKPSRDICQRGTSLTIQCQVDSQVTMMFWYRQQPGQSLTLIATANQGSEATYESGFVIDKFPISRPNLTFSTLTVSNMSPEDSSIYLCSVGGGAQPQHFGDGTRLSIL.

The CDR3 sequence is CAISSGGGAQETQYF. This chain connects TRBV10-3 to TRBJ2-5; TCRdb's D gene call, TRBD1, goes unchecked for lack of DNA. CDR1 ENHRY and CDR2 SYGVKD come from the germline V gene. This CDR3 contains 15 residues.

This clonotype counts as medium-sized (0.01 to 0.1%) by frequency. The chain has TRBV7-2 and TRBJ1-2. CDR3 size: 14 residues. Germline lookup yields CDR1 SGHTA and CDR2 FQGNSA. The CDR3: CASSSRSLSYGYTF.

This clonotype shows up as medium-sized by frequency. The gene calls are TRBV5-4 and TRBJ2-2. Germline CDR1 and CDR2: SGHNT and YYREEE (reference sequence). This CDR3 is 14 amino acids long. This CDR3 reads CASSSSENTGELFF.

This sequence joins TRBV24-1 and TRBJ2-2; TCRdb outputs TRBD2, but without DNA this stays unchecked. The CDR3 sequence is 16 residues long. In germline, CDR1 is KGHDR, CDR2 SFDVKD. The CDR3 protein is CATSDFSGQGTGELFF.

Frequency places this clonotype as medium-sized. This rearrangement joins TRBV4-3 to TRBJ1-1; TCRdb names TRBD1, which stays unverified in the absence of DNA. The CDR3 has 15 amino acids. Germline CDR1 is LGHNA and CDR2 is YSLEER. The CDR3 loop is CASSQIGSNRGEAFF.